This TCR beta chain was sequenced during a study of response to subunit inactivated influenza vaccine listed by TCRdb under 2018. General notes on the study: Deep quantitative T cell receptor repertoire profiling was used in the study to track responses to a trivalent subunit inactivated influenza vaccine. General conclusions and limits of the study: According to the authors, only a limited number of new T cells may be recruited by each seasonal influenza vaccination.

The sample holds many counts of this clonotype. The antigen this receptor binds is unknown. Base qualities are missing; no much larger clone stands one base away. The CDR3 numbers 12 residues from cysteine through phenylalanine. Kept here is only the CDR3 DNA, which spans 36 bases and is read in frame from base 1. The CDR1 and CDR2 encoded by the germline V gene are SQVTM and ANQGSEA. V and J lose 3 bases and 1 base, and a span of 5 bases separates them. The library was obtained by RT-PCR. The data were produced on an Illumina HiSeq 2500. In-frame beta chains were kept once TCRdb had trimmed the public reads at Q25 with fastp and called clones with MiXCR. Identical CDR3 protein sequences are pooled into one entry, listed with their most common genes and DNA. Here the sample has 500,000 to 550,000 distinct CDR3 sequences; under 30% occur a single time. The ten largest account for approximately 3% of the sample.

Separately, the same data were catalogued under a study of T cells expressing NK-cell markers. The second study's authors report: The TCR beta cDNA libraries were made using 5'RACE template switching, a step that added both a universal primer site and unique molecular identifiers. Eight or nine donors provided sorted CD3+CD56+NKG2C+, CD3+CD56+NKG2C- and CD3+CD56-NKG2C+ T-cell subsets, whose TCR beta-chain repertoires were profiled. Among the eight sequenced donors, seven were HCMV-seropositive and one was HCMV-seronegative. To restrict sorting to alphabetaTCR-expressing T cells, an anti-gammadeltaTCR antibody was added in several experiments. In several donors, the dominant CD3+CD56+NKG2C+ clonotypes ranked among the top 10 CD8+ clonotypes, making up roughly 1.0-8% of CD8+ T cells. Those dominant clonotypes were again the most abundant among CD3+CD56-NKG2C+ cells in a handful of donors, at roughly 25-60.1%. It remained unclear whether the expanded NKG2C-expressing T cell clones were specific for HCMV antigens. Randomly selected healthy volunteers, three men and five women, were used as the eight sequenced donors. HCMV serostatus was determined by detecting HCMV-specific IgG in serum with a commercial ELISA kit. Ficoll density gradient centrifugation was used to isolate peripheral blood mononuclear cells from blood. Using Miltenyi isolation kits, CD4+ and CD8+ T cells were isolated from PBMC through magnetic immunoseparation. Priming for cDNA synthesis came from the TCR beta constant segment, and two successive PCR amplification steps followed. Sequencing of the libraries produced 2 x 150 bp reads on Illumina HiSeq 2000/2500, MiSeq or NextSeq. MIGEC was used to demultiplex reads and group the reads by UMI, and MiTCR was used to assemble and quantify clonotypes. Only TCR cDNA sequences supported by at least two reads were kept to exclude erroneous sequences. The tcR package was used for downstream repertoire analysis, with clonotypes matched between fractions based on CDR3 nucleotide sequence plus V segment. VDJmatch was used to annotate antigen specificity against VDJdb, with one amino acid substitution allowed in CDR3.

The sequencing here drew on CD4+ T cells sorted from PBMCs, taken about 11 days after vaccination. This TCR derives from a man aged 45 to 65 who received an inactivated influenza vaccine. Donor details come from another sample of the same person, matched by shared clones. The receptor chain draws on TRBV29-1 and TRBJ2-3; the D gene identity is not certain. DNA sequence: TGCAGCGTTGAGGGCGGCACAGATACGCAGTATTTT. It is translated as CSVEGGTDTQYF.